The 7 T cell receptor beta chains reported below all come from one sample, sequenced in a study of cytomegalovirus exposure and HLA in healthy donors. The PCR ran on 60 Vbeta and 13 Jbeta primers. Clones were sequenced by immunoSEQ multiplex PCR, and TCRdb holds only the in-frame ones, with some missing. Altogether about 160,000 clones are present, around 79% being singletons, with the ten largest covering over 0.95%. Specimen: PBMCs. The origin of the receptors is a woman in her fifties or sixties in good health and CMV-seropositive.

The rearrangement uses TRBV9 and TRBJ1-3, with 7 bases fitting TRBD1. Per the germline V gene, CDR1 is SGDLS and CDR2 is YYNGEE. Unmatched junction bases numbered 9, after V lost 0 bases and J lost 3 bases. CDR3 length equals 17 residues. The CDR3 loop is CASSVGPVRQGGNTIYF. The CDR3 nucleotides are TGTGCCAGCAGCGTAGGCCCTGTTCGACAGGGTGGAAACACCATATATTTT. Full variable domain (remainder filled in from reference TRBV9 and TRBJ1-3): DSGVTQTPKHLITATGQRVTLRCSPRSGDLSVYWYQQSLDQGLQFLIQYYNGEERAKGNILERFSAQQFPDLHSELNLSSLELGDSALYFCASSVGPVRQGGNTIYFGEGSWLTVV.

The CDR3 DNA is TGTGCCAGCACCATTGGGGGGTACGAGCAGTACTTC. Protein: CASTIGGYEQYF. The chain couples TRBV2 to TRBJ2-7; tentative D call: TRBD2 (6 bases). The CDR3 covers 12 residues. Looked up from germline, CDR1 is SNHLY and CDR2 is FYNNEI. The V end was cut by 7 bases, the J end by 4 bases, with 11 bases between.

This chain uses TRBV13 with TRBJ2-5, with TRBD2 matching 16 bases. Unmatched junction bases numbered 9, after V lost 3 bases and J lost 5 bases. The CDR3 length is 18 residues. The V gene's germline CDR1 is PRHDT and CDR2 FYEKMQ (reference sequence). In DNA, the CDR3 is TGTGCCAGCAGCTTCGGGACTAGCGGGAGGGCCCTCGTGGAGACCCAGTACTTC. Translation: CASSFGTSGRALVETQYF.

The chain is built from TRBV19 and TRBJ1-1; D is uncertain. This CDR3 contains 12 residues. Trimming shortened V by 8 bases and J by 5 bases, and 12 bases separated the two germline ends. The germline V gene has CDR1 LNHDA and CDR2 SQIVND (reference sequence). The DNA for the CDR3 is TGTGCCAGTCGGCTCGGAGGAACTGAAGCTTTCTTT. This encodes CASRLGGTEAFF.

V is TRBV2 and J is TRBJ1-2; D may be TRBD1 (6 bases). This CDR3 spans 15 amino acids. Germline V gene sequence: CDR1 SNHLY, CDR2 FYNNEI. Deletions cut 8 bases from V and 1 base from J, with 17 bases between. In nucleotides, the CDR3 is TGTGCCAGCGAGGCAGGGGCCTCCCTTAACTATGGCTACACCTTC. This codes for CASEAGASLNYGYTF.

The chain links TRBV10-2 to TRBJ1-1; no clear D. V lost 8 bases to trimming and J lost 3 bases, with 25 bases between them. CDR1 WSHSY and CDR2 SAAADI come from the germline V gene. This CDR3 has 17 amino acids. The CDR3 region is CASQVRAAPRRDTEAFF. The CDR3 DNA reads as TGCGCCAGCCAAGTAAGGGCGGCACCTCGGAGGGACACTGAAGCTTTCTTT.

This sequence joins TRBV6-6 and TRBJ2-2; 8 nucleotides line up with TRBD1. After removal of 8 bases from V and 7 bases from J, the junction contained 9 bases not matched to a gene. This CDR3 region has 14 residues. Germline values: CDR1 MNHNY, CDR2 SVGAGI (reference sequence). In nucleotides, the CDR3 is TGTGCCAGCGGCGACAGGGGAGGAGTCGGGGAGCTGTTTTTT. The encoded protein is CASGDRGGVGELFF.